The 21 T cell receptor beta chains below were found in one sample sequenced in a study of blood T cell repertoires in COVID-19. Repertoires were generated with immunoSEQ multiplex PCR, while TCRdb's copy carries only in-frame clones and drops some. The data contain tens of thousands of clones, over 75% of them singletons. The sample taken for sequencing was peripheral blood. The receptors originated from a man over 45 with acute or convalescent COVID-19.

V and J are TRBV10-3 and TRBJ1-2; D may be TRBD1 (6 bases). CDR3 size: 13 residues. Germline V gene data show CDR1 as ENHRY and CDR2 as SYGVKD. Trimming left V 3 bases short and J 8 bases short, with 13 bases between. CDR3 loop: CAISDGTSEGYTF. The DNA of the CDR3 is TGTGCCATCAGTGATGGGACAAGTGAAGGCTACACCTTC.

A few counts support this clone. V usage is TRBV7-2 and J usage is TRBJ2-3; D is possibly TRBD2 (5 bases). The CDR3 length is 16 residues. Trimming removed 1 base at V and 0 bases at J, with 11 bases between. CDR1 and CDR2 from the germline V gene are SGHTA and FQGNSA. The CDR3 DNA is TGTGCCAGCAGCTTAGATGGAGCGGCTAGCACAGATACGCAGTATTTT. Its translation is CASSLDGAASTDTQYF.

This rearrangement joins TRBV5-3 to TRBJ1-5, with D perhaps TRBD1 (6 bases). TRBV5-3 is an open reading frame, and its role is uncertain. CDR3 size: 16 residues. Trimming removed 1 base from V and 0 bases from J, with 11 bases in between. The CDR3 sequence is CARSLTPTGSNQPQHF. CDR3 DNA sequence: TGTGCCAGAAGCTTGACCCCGACAGGTAGCAATCAGCCCCAGCATTTT.

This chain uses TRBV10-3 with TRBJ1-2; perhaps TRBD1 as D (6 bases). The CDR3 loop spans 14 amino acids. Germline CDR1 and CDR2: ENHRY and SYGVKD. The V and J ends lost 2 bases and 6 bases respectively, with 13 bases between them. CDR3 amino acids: CAISESLGGNGYTF. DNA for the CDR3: TGTGCCATCAGTGAGAGTCTAGGGGGAAATGGCTACACCTTC.

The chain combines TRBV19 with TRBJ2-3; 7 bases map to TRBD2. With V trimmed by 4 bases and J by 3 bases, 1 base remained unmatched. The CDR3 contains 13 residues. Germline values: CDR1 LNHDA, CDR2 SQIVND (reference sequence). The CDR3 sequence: CASSSGGTDTQYF. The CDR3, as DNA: TGTGCCAGTAGTAGCGGGGGAACAGATACGCAGTATTTT. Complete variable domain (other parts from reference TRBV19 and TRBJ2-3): DGGITQSPKYLFRKEGQNVTLSCEQNLNHDAMYWYRQDPGQGLRLIYYSQIVNDFQKGDIAEGYSVSREKKESFPLTVTSAQKNPTAFYLCASSSGGTDTQYFGPGTRLTVL.

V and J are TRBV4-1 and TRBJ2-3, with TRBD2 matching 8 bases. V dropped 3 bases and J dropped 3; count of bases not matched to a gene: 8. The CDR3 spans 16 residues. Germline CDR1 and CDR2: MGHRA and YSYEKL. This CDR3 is CASSQPAGLDTDTQYF. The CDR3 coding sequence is TGCGCCAGCAGCCAGCCAGCGGGACTAGATACAGATACGCAGTATTTT.

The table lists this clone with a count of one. CDR3 sequence reads: CASSLSSSGSTDTQYF. CDR3 nucleotides: TGCGCCAGCAGCTTAAGTTCTAGCGGGAGCACAGATACGCAGTATTTT. The V and J genes are TRBV5-1 and TRBJ2-3; 8 bases agree with TRBD2. The CDR3 sequence is 16 residues long. Germline V lookup: CDR1 SGHRS, CDR2 YFSETQ. V lost 2 bases to trimming and J lost 0 bases; unmatched junction nucleotides: 5.

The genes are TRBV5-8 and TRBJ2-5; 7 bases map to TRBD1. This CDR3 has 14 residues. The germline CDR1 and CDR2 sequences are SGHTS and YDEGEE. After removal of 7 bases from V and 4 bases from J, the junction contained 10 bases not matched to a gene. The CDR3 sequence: CASPHPTGRETQYF. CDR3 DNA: TGTGCCAGCCCACACCCGACAGGGAGAGAGACCCAGTACTTC.

The CDR3 here is CASSFPGQANTEAFF. Written as DNA, the CDR3 is TGTGCCAGCAGCTTTCCGGGACAGGCGAACACTGAAGCTTTCTTT. This chain links TRBV5-4 with TRBJ1-1; 8 bases align to TRBD1. The germline V gene has CDR1 SGHNT and CDR2 YYREEE (reference sequence). This CDR3 has 15 residues. V was pared by 2 bases and J by 1 base, with 4 bases of the junction left unmatched.

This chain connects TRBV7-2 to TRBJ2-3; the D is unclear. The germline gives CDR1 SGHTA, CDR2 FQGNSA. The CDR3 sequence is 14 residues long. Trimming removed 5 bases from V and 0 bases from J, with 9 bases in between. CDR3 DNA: TGTGCCAGCAGCCCCTGGGCTAGCACAGATACGCAGTATTTT. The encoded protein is CASSPWASTDTQYF.

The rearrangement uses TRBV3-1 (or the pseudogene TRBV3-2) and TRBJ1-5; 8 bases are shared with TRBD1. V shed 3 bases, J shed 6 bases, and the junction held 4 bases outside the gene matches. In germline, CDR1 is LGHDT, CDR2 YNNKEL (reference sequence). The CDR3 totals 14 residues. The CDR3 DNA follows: TGTGCCAGCAGCCAGGTACAGGGGGGTCAGCCCCAGCATTTT. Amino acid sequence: CASSQVQGGQPQHF.

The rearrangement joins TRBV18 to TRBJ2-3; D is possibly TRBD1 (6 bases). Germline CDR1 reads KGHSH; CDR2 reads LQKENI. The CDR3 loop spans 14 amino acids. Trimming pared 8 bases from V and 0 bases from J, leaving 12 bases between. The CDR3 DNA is TGTGCCAGCACCCAGGGGCGTAGCACAGATACGCAGTATTTT. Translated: CASTQGRSTDTQYF.

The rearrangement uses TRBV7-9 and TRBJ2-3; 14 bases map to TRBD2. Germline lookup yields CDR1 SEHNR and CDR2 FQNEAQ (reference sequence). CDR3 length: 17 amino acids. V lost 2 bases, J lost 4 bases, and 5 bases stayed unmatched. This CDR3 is CASSLTGLAGVADTQYF. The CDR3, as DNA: TGTGCCAGCAGCTTAACGGGACTAGCGGGAGTAGCAGATACGCAGTATTTT.

The CDR3 region has the DNA TGTGCCAGCAGCCGCCAGGGGAACAATTCACCCCTCCACTTT. It codes for CASSRQGNNSPLHF. The V and J genes are TRBV5-4 and TRBJ1-6, with D maybe TRBD1 (6 bases). This CDR3 has 14 residues. Trimming removed 4 bases at V and 7 bases at J, with 12 bases between. Germline V lookup: CDR1 SGHNT, CDR2 YYREEE (reference sequence).

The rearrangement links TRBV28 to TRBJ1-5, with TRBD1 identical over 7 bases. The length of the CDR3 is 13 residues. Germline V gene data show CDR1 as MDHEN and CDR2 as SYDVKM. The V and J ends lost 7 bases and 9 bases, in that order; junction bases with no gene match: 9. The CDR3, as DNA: TGTGCCAGCATCGACAGGGCAAGGGGGCCCCAGCATTTT. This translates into CASIDRARGPQHF.

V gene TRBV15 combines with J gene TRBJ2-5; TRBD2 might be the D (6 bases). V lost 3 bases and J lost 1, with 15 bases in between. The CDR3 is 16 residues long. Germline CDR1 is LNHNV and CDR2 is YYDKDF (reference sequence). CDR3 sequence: CATSRVAEGGQETQYF. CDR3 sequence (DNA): TGTGCCACCAGCAGGGTTGCGGAGGGAGGCCAAGAGACCCAGTACTTC.

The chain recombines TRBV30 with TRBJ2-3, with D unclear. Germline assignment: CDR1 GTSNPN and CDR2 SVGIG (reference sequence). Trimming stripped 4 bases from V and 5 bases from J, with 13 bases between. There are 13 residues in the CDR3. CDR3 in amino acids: CAWILGSGDTQYF. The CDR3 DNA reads TGTGCCTGGATCTTGGGTTCGGGAGATACGCAGTATTTT.

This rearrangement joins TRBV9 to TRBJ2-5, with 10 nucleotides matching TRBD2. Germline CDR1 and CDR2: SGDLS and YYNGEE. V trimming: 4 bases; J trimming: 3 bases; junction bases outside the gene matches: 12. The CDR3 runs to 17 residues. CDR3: CASSPRTSGLKEETQYF. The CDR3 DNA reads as TGTGCCAGCAGCCCAAGGACTAGCGGCCTCAAGGAAGAGACCCAGTACTTC.

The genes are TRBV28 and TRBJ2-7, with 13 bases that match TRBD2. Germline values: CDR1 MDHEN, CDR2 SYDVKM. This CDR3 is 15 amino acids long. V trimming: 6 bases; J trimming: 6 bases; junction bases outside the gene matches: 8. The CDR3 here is CASSILAGGPLEQYF. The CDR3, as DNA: TGTGCCAGCAGCATACTAGCGGGAGGGCCGCTCGAGCAGTACTTC.

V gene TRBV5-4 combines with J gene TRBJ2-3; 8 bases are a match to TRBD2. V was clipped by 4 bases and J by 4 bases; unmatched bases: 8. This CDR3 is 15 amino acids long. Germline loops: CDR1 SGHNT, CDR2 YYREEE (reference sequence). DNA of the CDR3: TGTGCCAGCAGCCCGGGGTTAGCGGGGTCAGATACGCAGTATTTT. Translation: CASSPGLAGSDTQYF.

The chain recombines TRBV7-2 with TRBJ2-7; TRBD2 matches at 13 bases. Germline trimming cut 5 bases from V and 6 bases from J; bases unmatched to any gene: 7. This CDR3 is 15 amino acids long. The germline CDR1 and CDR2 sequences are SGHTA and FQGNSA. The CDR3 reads CASSPGWTSGSEQYF. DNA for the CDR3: TGTGCCAGCAGCCCCGGATGGACTAGCGGGAGCGAGCAGTACTTC.